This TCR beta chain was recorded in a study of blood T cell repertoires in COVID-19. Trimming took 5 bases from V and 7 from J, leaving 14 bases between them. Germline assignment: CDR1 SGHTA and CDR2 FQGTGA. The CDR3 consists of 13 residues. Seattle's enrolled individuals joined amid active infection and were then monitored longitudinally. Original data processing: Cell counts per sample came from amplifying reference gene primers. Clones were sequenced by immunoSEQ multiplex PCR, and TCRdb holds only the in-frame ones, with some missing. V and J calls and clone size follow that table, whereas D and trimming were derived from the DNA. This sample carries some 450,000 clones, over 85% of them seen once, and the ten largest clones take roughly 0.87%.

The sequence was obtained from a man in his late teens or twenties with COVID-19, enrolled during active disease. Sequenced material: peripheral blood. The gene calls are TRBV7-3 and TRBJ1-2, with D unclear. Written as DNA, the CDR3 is TGTGCCAGCAGCCCAACGGGGAGCGGTGGCTACACCTTC. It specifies CASSPTGSGGYTF.